Each of the 3 T cell receptor beta chains below was sequenced from the same sample in a study of T cell responses to AZD1222 COVID-19 vaccine. TCRdb keeps only in-frame clones here, not all; method: immunoSEQ multiplex PCR. The sample shows over 100,000 clones, about 90% of them seen only once. Material: peripheral blood, obtained on day 0 of AZD1222 vaccination. The receptors derive from an adult in good health.

V usage is TRBV7-3 and J usage is TRBJ1-1; possibly TRBD1 for D (6 bases). This CDR3 region has 13 residues. CDR1 and CDR2 (germline): SGHTA, FQGTGA. Trimming took off 3 bases at V and 7 bases at J, with 12 bases between the two ends. The CDR3 nucleotides read TGTGCCAGCAGCTTCGGGGGCGTGGGTGAAGCTTTCTTT. Its translation is CASSFGGVGEAFF.

This chain joins TRBV3-1 (or the pseudogene TRBV3-2) and TRBJ1-1; 8 nucleotides match TRBD1. The CDR3 has 16 residues. CDR1 is LGHDT and CDR2 is YNNKEL in the germline V gene (reference sequence). The V and J ends lost 5 bases and 4 bases, in that order; junction bases with no gene match: 12. The CDR3 sequence: CASSGGGGTGSTEAFF. The CDR3 nucleotides read TGTGCCAGCAGCGGAGGTGGGGGGACAGGAAGCACTGAAGCTTTCTTT.

The CDR3 DNA is TGCGCCAGCAGCCATCATAGACAGGGAGGTAATTCACCCCTCCACTTT. Its translation: CASSHHRQGGNSPLHF. The V and J genes are TRBV4-1 and TRBJ1-6; TRBD1 matches 7 bases. Per the germline V gene, CDR1 is MGHRA and CDR2 is YSYEKL. This CDR3 has 16 residues. With 3 bases clipped from V and 6 bases from J, the junction kept 8 bases outside the gene matches.